This T cell receptor beta chain came from a study of vaccination and CD4 T cells after COVID-19. Study-level findings and limits: In convalescent patients, 304 of 307 vaccine-specific clones were mono-reactive for SARS-CoV-2 spike.

Trimming shortened V by 7 bases and J by 7 bases, and 14 bases separated the two germline ends. The germline gives CDR1 ENHRY, CDR2 SYGVKD. The CDR3 consists of 12 residues. As concerns this clonotype: Antigen specificity is unknown.

Oncomine TCR Beta short-read sequencing was applied to DNA from cultured CD4+ T cells. TCRdb redid the calling of the PCR reads with MiXCR, one entry per CDR3 protein. The table records 12,000 or so distinct CDR3 sequences, 60% of them present only once. Treatment here: roughly ten-day PBMC culture with coronavirus spike peptide pools or control peptides (ViraFEST assay). The TCR comes from a human donor who had recovered from COVID-19. The rearrangement links TRBV10-3 to TRBJ2-7; possibly TRBD1 for D (7 bases). The sample consisted of CD4+ T cells from blood, cultured in vitro. The CDR3 coding sequence is TGTGCCATCAAGGAGGGGGCGGGAGAGCAGTACTTC. Its translation: CAIKEGAGEQYF.